Listed here are 21 T cell receptor beta chains from one sample, sequenced in a study of pediatric ulcerative colitis. Libraries were prepared by immunoSEQ multiplex PCR; TCRdb keeps only in-frame clonotypes and omits some of them. The sample includes over 10,000 clones, roughly 80% of them seen just once. Rectal tissue came from one to two pinch biopsies taken at colonoscopy. The sequenced sample was gut tissue. The receptors here all came from a boy aged 10-17 years who was a control in a study of pediatric ulcerative colitis.

This clone appeared a single time. This chain connects TRBV5-1 to TRBJ1-6, with D uncertain. Trimming left V 0 bases short and J 5 bases short, with 6 bases between. CDR1 SGHRS and CDR2 YFSETQ come from the germline V gene. This CDR3 is 14 amino acids long. The chain's CDR3 is CASSLEGNNSPLHF. CDR3 bases: TGCGCCAGCAGCTTGGAGGGAAATAATTCACCCCTCCACTTT.

The rearrangement links TRBV18 to TRBJ2-3; 10 bases match TRBD1. Germline-derived CDR1 and CDR2 are KGHSH and LQKENI. This CDR3 region has 16 residues. The V segment lost 1 base and the J segment 2 bases; nucleotides outside the gene matches: 3. CDR3 region: CASSPRDRGTTDTQYF. CDR3 DNA sequence: TGTGCCAGCTCACCACGGGACAGGGGCACCACAGATACGCAGTATTTT.

The chain links TRBV2 to TRBJ2-4, with D uncertain. V was cut by 1 base and J by 0 bases, with 7 bases left in between. Germline V gene data show CDR1 as SNHLY and CDR2 as FYNNEI. The CDR3 is 15 residues long. The CDR3 region has the DNA TGTGCCAGCAGTGAAGACAGCGTAGCCAAAAACATTCAGTACTTC. Translating gives CASSEDSVAKNIQYF. Based on the CDR3 plus reference TRBV2 and TRBJ2-4, the full variable domain is EPEVTQTPSHQVTQMGQEVILRCVPISNHLYFYWYRQILGQKVEFLVSFYNNEISEKSEIFDDQFSVERPDGSNFTLKIRSTKLEDSAMYFCASSEDSVAKNIQYFGAGTRLSVL.

This clone was recorded once. The chain combines TRBV19 with TRBJ1-4; D gene ambiguous. This CDR3 comprises 14 residues. The V gene's germline CDR1 is LNHDA and CDR2 SQIVND (reference sequence). V was pared by 5 bases and J by 0 bases, with 7 bases between. CDR3 region: CASSASATNEKLFF. The CDR3 nucleotides are TGTGCCAGTAGTGCTTCCGCAACTAATGAAAAACTGTTTTTT.

This clone was seen just once. The chain is built from TRBV5-6 and TRBJ1-1; D remains ambiguous. With 0 bases removed from V and 10 bases from J, the gap between germline ends came to 13 bases. This CDR3 comprises 13 residues. Looked up from germline, CDR1 is SGHDT and CDR2 is YYEEEE. CDR3 region: CASSLESRERAFF. In DNA form, the CDR3 reads TGTGCCAGCAGCTTGGAGTCCCGGGAACGAGCTTTCTTT. Full variable domain (outside the CDR3, taken from reference TRBV5-6 and TRBJ1-1): DAGVTQSPTHLIKTRGQQVTLRCSPKSGHDTVSWYQQALGQGPQFIFQYYEEEERQRGNFPDRFSGHQFPNYSSELNVNALLLGDSALYLCASSLESRERAFFGQGTRLTVV.

The chain joins TRBV6-5 to TRBJ2-1, with D tentatively TRBD2 (6 bases). Trimming stripped 8 bases from V and 6 bases from J, with 14 bases between. Germline V gives CDR1 MNHEY, CDR2 SVGAGI. This CDR3 has 13 amino acids. CDR3 bases: TGTGCCAGCTCTCGCGGGCGGGGCAATGAGCAGTTCTTC. Protein: CASSRGRGNEQFF.

This chain connects TRBV6-4 to TRBJ2-1; D is perhaps TRBD1 or TRBD2 (5 bases each). V lost 4 bases and J 6 bases, leaving 10 bases between the germline ends. The CDR3 has 13 residues. Germline V CDR1 and CDR2: MRHNA, SNTAGT. The CDR3 loop reads CASSVGGGNEQFF. DNA of the CDR3: TGTGCCAGCAGTGTCGGTGGGGGCAATGAGCAGTTCTTC.

This chain joins TRBV14 and TRBJ1-1; D is unresolved. Germline loops: CDR1 SGHDN, CDR2 FVKESK. The CDR3 loop spans 14 amino acids. Between the trimmed V and J ends, which lost 5 bases and 0 bases, there was a span of 10 bases. DNA of the CDR3: TGTGCCAGCAGCAAACGAGGAATGAACACTGAAGCTTTCTTT. Translating it yields CASSKRGMNTEAFF.

The V and J genes are TRBV4-1 and TRBJ1-4; D is possibly TRBD1 (5 bases). The CDR3 is made up of 16 amino acids. Germline loops: CDR1 MGHRA, CDR2 YSYEKL. V dropped 2 bases and J dropped 6 bases, with 16 bases sitting between them. CDR3 coding DNA: TGCGCCAGCAGCCAAAACGTGGGGGGTTGGTATGAAAAACTGTTTTTT. Amino acid sequence: CASSQNVGGWYEKLFF.

The table lists this clone with a few counts. The chain employs TRBV5-1 and TRBJ2-7, with TRBD2 identical over 11 bases. Germline V gene data show CDR1 as SGHRS and CDR2 as YFSETQ. Trimming removed 6 bases from V and 5 bases from J; junction bases left unmatched: 7. This CDR3 is built from 14 residues. This chain's CDR3 is CASTVDSGRDEQYF. CDR3 DNA: TGCGCCAGCACGGTGGATAGCGGGAGGGACGAGCAGTACTTC.

CDR3 sequence reads: CASSLGTVPTKAFF. In DNA form, the CDR3 reads TGTGCCAGCAGTTTAGGGACAGTGCCTACTAAAGCTTTCTTT. This chain uses TRBV27 with TRBJ1-1; 7 bases line up with TRBD1. Germline-derived CDR1 and CDR2 are MNHEY and SMNVEV (reference sequence). V lost 2 bases and J lost 9; bases outside the gene matches: 9. This CDR3 is 14 amino acids long.

The rearrangement joins TRBV29-1 to TRBJ2-1, with 8 bases fitting TRBD1. CDR1 SQVTM and CDR2 ANQGSEA come from the germline V gene. V lost 6 bases to trimming and J lost 7 bases; unmatched junction nucleotides: 14. This CDR3 has 15 residues. This chain's CDR3 is CSVAVEWTGSNEQFF. The CDR3 coding sequence is TGCAGCGTGGCCGTGGAGTGGACAGGGTCAAATGAGCAGTTCTTC.

This sequence joins TRBV7-6 and TRBJ2-1, with TRBD2 matching 11 bases. V lost 5 bases to trimming and J lost 2 bases; unmatched junction nucleotides: 2. Germline CDR1 SGHVS, CDR2 FNYEAQ. CDR3 length equals 15 residues. The CDR3 DNA sequence: TGTGCCAGCAGCGCGACTAGCGGGGCCTACAATGAGCAGTTCTTC. Encoded protein: CASSATSGAYNEQFF. The full variable domain, completed using reference TRBV7-6 and TRBJ2-1, is GAGVSQSPRYKVTKRGQDVALRCDPISGHVSLYWYRQALGQGPEFLTYFNYEAQQDKSGLPNDRFSAERPEGSISTLTIQRTEQRDSAMYRCASSATSGAYNEQFFGPGTRLTVL.

This clone was counted between two and nine times. V is TRBV7-2 and J is TRBJ1-4; no definite D call. Germline CDR1 reads SGHTA; CDR2 reads FQGNSA. The CDR3 has 13 amino acids. V was clipped by 3 bases and J by 8 bases, with 10 bases between them. CDR3 coding DNA: TGTGCCAGCAGCTTCCGAAATTACGAAAAACTGTTTTTT. Protein product: CASSFRNYEKLFF. The variable domain in full, with the rest retrieved from reference TRBV7-2 and TRBJ1-4, is GAGVSQSPSNKVTEKGKDVELRCDPISGHTALYWYRQSLGQGLEFLIYFQGNSAPDKSGLPSDRFSAERTGGSVSTLTIQRTQQEDSAVYLCASSFRNYEKLFFGSGTQLSVL.

This rearrangement joins TRBV27 to TRBJ1-2; D may be TRBD1 (5 bases). The V and J ends lost 3 bases and 4 bases respectively, with 15 bases between them. The CDR3 length is 15 residues. CDR1 and CDR2 from the germline V gene are MNHEY and SMNVEV (reference sequence). CDR3 DNA: TGTGCCAGCAGTTTCAACCGTCGGGGCCTCTATGGCTACACCTTC. Translated, it gives CASSFNRRGLYGYTF.

The V call is TRBV5-1, the J call TRBJ2-7; a possible D gene is TRBD1 (6 bases). Between the trimmed V and J ends, which lost 6 bases and 2 bases, there was a span of 18 bases. CDR3 size: 15 residues. Germline-derived CDR1 and CDR2 are SGHRS and YFSETQ. Here the CDR3 reads CASTPGTLSTYEQYF. For the CDR3, the DNA is TGCGCCAGCACCCCGGGGACACTCTCCACCTACGAGCAGTACTTC.

The chain is built from TRBV9 and TRBJ2-3; 10 nucleotides match TRBD2. Germline V gene sequence: CDR1 SGDLS, CDR2 YYNGEE. V gave up 4 bases and J gave up 4 bases; unmatched junction bases: 6. The CDR3 length is 15 residues. Written as DNA, the CDR3 is TGTGCCAGCAGCCCCAGGGGGACTAGCGCAGATACGCAGTATTTT. This translates into CASSPRGTSADTQYF.

The chain has TRBV30 and TRBJ2-3; unclear D gene. From germline, CDR1 is GTSNPN and CDR2 SVGIG (reference sequence). V was shortened by 2 bases and J by 2 bases, with 2 bases between the two germline ends. CDR3 length: 11 amino acids. The CDR3 nucleotides are TGTGCCTGGAGTTTCACAGATACGCAGTATTTT. Protein product: CAWSFTDTQYF.

On this clone itself: At one end the junction does not follow the germline gene, possibly because of a read error. The rearrangement uses TRBV7-2 and TRBJ1-5, with 9 bases identical to TRBD1. In germline, CDR1 is SGHTA, CDR2 FQGNSA. The CDR3 covers 16 residues. CDR3 in DNA: TGTGCCAGCAGCTTAGTAGGGGGACAGGGCAAACAGCCCCAGCATTTT. It is translated as CASSLVGGQGKQPQHF.

V gene TRBV6-1 combines with J gene TRBJ2-3; 8 bases agree with TRBD1. V gave up 7 bases and J gave up 4 bases; unmatched junction bases: 7. Germline loops: CDR1 MNHNS, CDR2 SASEGT. This CDR3 contains 14 residues. DNA of the CDR3: TGTGCCAGCACTGGACAGGGCTGGGCAGATACGCAGTATTTT. Translation: CASTGQGWADTQYF.

The chain combines TRBV4-3 with TRBJ2-3, with TRBD1 matching 9 bases. The CDR3 sequence is 20 residues long. The germline V gene has CDR1 LGHNA and CDR2 YSLEER. The ends lost 0 bases at V and 1 base at J; junction bases unmatched: 14. The CDR3 loop reads CASSQDLGGTGIIGTDTQYF. The CDR3 DNA follows: TGCGCCAGCAGCCAAGACTTGGGGGGGACAGGGATTATTGGCACAGATACGCAGTATTTT.